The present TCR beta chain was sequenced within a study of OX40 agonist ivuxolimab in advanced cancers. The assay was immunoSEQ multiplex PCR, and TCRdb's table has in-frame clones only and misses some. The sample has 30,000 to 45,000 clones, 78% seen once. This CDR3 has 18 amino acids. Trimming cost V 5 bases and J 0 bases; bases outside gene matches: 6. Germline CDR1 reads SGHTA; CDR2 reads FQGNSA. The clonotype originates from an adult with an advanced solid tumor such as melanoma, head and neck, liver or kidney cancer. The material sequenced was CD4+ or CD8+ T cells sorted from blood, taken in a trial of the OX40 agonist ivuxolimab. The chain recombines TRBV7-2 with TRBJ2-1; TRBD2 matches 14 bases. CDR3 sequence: CASSRTSGGLSSYNEQFF. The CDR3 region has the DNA TGTGCCAGCAGCCGGACTAGCGGGGGGTTGAGCTCCTACAATGAGCAGTTCTTC.